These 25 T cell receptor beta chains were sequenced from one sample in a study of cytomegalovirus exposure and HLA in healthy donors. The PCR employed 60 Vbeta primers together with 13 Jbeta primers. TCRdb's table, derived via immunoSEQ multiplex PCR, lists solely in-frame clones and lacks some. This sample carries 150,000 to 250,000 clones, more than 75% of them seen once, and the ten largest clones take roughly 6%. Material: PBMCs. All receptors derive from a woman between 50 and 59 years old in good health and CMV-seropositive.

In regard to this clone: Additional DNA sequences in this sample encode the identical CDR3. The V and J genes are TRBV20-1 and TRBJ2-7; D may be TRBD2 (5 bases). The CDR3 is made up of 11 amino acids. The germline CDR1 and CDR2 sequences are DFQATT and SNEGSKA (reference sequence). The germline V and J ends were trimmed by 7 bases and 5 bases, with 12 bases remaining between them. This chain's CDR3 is CSVRTGNEQYF. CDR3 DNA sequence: TGCAGTGTTCGGACGGGGAACGAGCAGTACTTC.

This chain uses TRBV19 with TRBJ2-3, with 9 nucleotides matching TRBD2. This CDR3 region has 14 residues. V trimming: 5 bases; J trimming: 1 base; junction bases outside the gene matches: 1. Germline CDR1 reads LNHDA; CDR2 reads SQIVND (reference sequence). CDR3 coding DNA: TGTGCCAGTAGTCAGCGGGGGGGCACAGATACGCAGTATTTT. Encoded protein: CASSQRGGTDTQYF.

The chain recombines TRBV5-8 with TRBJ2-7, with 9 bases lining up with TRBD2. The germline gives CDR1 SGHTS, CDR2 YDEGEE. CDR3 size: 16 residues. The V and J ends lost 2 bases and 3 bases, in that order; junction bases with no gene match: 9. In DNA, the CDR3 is TGTGCCAGCAGCTTTATTGGGACTAGCAGACTCTACGAGCAGTACTTC. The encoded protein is CASSFIGTSRLYEQYF.

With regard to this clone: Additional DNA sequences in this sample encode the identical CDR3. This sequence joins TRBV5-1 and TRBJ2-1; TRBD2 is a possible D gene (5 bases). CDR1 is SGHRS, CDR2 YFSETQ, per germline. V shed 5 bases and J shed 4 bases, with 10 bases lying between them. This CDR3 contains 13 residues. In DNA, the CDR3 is TGCGCCAGCAGTCCTGGACTTTACAATGAGCAGTTCTTC. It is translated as CASSPGLYNEQFF.

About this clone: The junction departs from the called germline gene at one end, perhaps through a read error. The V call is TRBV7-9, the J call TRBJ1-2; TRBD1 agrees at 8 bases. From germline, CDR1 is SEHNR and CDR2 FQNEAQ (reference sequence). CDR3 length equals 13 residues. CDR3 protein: CSSSSTGAYGYTF. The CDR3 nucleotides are TGTTCCAGCAGCTCGACAGGGGCTTATGGCTACACCTTC.

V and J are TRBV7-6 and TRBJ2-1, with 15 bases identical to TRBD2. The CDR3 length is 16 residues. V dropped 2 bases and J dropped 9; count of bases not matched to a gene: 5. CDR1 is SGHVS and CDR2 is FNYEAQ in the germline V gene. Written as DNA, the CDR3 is TGTGCCAGCAGCTTAAGTGGACTAGCGGGAGGGCTTGAGCAGTTCTTC. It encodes CASSLSGLAGGLEQFF. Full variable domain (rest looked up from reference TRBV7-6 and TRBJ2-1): GAGVSQSPRYKVTKRGQDVALRCDPISGHVSLYWYRQALGQGPEFLTYFNYEAQQDKSGLPNDRFSAERPEGSISTLTIQRTEQRDSAMYRCASSLSGLAGGLEQFFGPGTRLTVL.

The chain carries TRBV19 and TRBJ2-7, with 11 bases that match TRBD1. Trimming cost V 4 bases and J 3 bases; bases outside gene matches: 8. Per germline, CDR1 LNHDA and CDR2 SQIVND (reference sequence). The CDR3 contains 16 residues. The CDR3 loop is CASSRAGTGGVYEQYF. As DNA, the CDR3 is TGTGCCAGTAGTAGGGCCGGGACAGGGGGTGTCTACGAGCAGTACTTC.

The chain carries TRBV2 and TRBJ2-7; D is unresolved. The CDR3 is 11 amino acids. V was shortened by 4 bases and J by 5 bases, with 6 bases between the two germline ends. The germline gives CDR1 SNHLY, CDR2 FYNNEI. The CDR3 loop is CASSVHNEQYF. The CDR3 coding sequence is TGTGCCAGCAGTGTTCACAACGAGCAGTACTTC.

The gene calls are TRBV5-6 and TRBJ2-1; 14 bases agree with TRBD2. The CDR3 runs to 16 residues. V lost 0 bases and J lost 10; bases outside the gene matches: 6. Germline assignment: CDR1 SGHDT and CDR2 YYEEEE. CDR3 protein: CASSLARLAGGHEQFF. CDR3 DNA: TGTGCCAGCAGCTTGGCCAGACTAGCGGGGGGGCACGAGCAGTTCTTC.

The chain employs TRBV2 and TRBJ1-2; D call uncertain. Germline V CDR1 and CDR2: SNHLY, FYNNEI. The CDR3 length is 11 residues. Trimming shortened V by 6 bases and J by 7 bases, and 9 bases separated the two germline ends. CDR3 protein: CASRGEFGYTF. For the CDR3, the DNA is TGTGCCAGCAGGGGCGAGTTTGGCTACACCTTC.

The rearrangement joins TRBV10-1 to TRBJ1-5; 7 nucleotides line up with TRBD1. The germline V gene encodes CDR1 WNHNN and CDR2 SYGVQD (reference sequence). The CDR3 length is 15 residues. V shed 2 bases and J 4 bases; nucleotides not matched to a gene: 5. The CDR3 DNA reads TGCGCCAGCAGTGAGCAGTACAGGGGAAATCAGCCCCAGCATTTT. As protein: CASSEQYRGNQPQHF.

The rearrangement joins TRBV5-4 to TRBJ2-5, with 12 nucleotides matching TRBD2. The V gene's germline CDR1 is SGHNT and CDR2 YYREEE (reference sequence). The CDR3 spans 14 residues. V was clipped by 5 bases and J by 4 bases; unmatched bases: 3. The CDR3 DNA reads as TGTGCCAGCAGTCCTAGCGGGGGGGGAGAGACCCAGTACTTC. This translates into CASSPSGGGETQYF.

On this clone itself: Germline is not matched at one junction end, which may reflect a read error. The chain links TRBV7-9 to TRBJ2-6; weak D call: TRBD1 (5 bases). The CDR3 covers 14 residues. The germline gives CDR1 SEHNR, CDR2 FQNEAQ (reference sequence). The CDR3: CASSLVAGANGLTF. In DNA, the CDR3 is TGTGCCAGCAGCTTAGTTGCTGGGGCCAACGGCCTGACTTTC. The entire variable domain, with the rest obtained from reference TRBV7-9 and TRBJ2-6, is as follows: DTGVSQNPRHKITKRGQNVTFRCDPISEHNRLYWYRQTLGQGPEFLTYFQNEAQLEKSRLLSDRFSAERPKGSFSTLEIQRTEQGDSAMYLCASSLVAGANGLTFGAGSRLTVL.

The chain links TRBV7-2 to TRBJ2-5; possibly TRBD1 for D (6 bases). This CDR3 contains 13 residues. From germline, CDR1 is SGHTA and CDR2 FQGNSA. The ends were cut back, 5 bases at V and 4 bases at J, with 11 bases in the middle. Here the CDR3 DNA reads TGTGCCAGCAGCACCTCGACAGGAGAGACCCAGTACTTC. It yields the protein CASSTSTGETQYF.

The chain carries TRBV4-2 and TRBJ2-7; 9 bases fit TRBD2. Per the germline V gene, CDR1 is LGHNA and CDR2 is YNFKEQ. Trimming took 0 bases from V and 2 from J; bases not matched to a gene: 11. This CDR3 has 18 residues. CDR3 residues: CASSQDPLSGSSTYEQYF. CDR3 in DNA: TGTGCCAGCAGCCAAGATCCACTTAGCGGGAGTAGCACCTACGAGCAGTACTTC.

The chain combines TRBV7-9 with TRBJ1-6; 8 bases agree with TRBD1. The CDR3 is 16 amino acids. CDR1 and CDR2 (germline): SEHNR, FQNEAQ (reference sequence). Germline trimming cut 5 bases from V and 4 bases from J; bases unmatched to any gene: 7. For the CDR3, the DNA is TGTGCCAGCAGCCCCCAGGGGGCGGGTTATAATTCACCCCTCCACTTT. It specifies CASSPQGAGYNSPLHF. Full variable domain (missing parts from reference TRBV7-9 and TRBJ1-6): DTGVSQNPRHKITKRGQNVTFRCDPISEHNRLYWYRQTLGQGPEFLTYFQNEAQLEKSRLLSDRFSAERPKGSFSTLEIQRTEQGDSAMYLCASSPQGAGYNSPLHFGNGTRLTVT.

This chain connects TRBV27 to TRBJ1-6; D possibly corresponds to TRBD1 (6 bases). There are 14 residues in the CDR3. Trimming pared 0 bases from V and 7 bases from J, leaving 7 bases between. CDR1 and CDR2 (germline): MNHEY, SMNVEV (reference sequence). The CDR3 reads CASSLSQGNSPLHF. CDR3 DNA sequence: TGTGCCAGCAGTTTATCCCAGGGGAATTCACCCCTCCACTTT.

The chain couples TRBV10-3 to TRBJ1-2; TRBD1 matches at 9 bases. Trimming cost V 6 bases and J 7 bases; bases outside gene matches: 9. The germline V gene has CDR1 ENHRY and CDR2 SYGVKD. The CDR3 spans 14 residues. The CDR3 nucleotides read TGTGCCATCAGCCCAGGGACAGGGTCCTCTGGCTACACCTTC. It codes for CAISPGTGSSGYTF.

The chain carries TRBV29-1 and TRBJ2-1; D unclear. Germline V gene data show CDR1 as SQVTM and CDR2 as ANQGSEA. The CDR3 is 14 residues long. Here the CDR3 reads CVPWWQSSYNEQFF. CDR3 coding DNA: TGCGTCCCTTGGTGGCAGTCATCATACAATGAGCAGTTCTTC.

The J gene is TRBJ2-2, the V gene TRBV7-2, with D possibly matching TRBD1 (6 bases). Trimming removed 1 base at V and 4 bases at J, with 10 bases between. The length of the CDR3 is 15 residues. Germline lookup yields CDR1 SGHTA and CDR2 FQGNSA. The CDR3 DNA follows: TGTGCCAGCAGCTTAGAACAGGGTTCCACCGGGGAGCTGTTTTTT. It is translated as CASSLEQGSTGELFF.

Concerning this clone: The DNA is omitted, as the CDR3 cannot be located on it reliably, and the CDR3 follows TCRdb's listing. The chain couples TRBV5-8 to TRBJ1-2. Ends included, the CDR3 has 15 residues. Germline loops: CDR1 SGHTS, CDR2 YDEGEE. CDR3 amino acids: CASSFGNGGGYGYTF.

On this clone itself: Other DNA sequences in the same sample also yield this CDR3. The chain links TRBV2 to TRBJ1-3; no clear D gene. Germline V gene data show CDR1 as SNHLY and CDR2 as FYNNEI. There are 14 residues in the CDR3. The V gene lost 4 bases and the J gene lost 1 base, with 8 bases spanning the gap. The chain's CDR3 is CASSVAESGNTIYF. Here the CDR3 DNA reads TGTGCCAGCAGTGTGGCGGAATCTGGAAACACCATATATTTT.

The CDR3 is CASSSYGQNTEAFF. The CDR3 nucleotides are TGTGCCAGCAGCTCCTACGGACAGAACACTGAAGCTTTCTTT. J is TRBJ1-1 and V is TRBV7-9; tentative D call: TRBD1 (5 bases). The germline V and J ends were trimmed by 4 bases and 1 base, with 10 bases remaining between them. CDR3 length equals 14 residues. CDR1 and CDR2 (germline): SEHNR, FQNEAQ (reference sequence).

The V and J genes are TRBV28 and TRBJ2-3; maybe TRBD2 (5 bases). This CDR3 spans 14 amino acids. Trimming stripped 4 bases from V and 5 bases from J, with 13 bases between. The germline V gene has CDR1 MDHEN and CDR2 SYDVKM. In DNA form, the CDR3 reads TGTGCCAGCAGTTCCTTTGAAGGGAGAGATACGCAGTATTTT. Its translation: CASSSFEGRDTQYF.

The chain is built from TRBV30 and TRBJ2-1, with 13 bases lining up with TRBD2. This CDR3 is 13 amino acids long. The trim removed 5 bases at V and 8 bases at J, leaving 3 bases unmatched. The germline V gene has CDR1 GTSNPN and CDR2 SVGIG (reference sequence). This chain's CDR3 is CAWEGLAGYEQFF. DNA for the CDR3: TGTGCCTGGGAGGGACTAGCGGGATATGAGCAGTTCTTC. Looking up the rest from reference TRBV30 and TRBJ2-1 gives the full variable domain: SQTIHQWPATLVQPVGSPLSLECTVEGTSNPNLYWYRQAAGRGLQLLFYSVGIGQISSEVPQNLSASRPQDRQFILSSKKLLLSDSGFYLCAWEGLAGYEQFFGPGTRLTVL.